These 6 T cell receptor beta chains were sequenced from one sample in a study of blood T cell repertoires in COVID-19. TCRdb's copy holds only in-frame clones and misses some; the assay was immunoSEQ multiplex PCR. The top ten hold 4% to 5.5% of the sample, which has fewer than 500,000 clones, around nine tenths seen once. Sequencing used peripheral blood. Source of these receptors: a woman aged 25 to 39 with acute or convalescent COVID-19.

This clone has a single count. CDR3 sequence (DNA): TGTGCCAGCAGTTTACCCGGGACACTGTACAATGAGCAGTTCTTC. It translates to CASSLPGTLYNEQFF. The chain uses TRBV28 and TRBJ2-1, with D possibly TRBD1 on 6 matching bases. The CDR3 has 15 residues. Germline CDR1 is MDHEN and CDR2 is SYDVKM. V lost 2 bases and J 4 bases, leaving 12 bases between the germline ends.

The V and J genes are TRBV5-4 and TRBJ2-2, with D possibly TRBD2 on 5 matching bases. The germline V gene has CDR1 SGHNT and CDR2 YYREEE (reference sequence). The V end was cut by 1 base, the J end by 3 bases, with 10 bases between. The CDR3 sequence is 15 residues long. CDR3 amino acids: CASSLSLGDTGELFF. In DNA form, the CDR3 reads TGTGCCAGCAGCTTGAGCCTCGGGGACACCGGGGAGCTGTTTTTT.

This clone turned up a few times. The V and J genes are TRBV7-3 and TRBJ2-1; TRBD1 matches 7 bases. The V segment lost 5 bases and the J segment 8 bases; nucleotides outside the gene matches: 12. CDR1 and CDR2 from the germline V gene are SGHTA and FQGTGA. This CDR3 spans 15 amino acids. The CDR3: CASSPEGALSHEQFF. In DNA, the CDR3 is TGTGCCAGCAGCCCAGAGGGGGCGTTATCCCATGAGCAGTTCTTC.

In DNA, the CDR3 is TGTGCCAGCAGTGGATCAAGACAGGGAATTGGCTACACCTTC. This encodes CASSGSRQGIGYTF. The V and J genes are TRBV2 and TRBJ1-2; 7 positions agree with TRBD1. This CDR3 is 14 amino acids long. Germline-derived CDR1 and CDR2 are SNHLY and FYNNEI. The J segment lost 7 bases and the V segment lost 4 bases, leaving 9 bases of the junction unmatched.

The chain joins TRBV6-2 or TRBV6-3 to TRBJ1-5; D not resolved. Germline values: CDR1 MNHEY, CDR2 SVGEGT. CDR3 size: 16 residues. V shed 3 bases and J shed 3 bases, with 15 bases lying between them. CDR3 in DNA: TGTGCCAGCAGTTATTCGGTGAATTCGATCAATCAGCCCCAGCATTTT. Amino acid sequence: CASSYSVNSINQPQHF.

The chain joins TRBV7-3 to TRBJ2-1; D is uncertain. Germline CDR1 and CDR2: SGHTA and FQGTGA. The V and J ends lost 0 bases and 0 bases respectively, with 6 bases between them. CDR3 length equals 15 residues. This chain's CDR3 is CASSLTYDSYNEQFF. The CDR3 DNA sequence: TGTGCCAGCAGCTTAACCTATGACTCCTACAATGAGCAGTTCTTC.